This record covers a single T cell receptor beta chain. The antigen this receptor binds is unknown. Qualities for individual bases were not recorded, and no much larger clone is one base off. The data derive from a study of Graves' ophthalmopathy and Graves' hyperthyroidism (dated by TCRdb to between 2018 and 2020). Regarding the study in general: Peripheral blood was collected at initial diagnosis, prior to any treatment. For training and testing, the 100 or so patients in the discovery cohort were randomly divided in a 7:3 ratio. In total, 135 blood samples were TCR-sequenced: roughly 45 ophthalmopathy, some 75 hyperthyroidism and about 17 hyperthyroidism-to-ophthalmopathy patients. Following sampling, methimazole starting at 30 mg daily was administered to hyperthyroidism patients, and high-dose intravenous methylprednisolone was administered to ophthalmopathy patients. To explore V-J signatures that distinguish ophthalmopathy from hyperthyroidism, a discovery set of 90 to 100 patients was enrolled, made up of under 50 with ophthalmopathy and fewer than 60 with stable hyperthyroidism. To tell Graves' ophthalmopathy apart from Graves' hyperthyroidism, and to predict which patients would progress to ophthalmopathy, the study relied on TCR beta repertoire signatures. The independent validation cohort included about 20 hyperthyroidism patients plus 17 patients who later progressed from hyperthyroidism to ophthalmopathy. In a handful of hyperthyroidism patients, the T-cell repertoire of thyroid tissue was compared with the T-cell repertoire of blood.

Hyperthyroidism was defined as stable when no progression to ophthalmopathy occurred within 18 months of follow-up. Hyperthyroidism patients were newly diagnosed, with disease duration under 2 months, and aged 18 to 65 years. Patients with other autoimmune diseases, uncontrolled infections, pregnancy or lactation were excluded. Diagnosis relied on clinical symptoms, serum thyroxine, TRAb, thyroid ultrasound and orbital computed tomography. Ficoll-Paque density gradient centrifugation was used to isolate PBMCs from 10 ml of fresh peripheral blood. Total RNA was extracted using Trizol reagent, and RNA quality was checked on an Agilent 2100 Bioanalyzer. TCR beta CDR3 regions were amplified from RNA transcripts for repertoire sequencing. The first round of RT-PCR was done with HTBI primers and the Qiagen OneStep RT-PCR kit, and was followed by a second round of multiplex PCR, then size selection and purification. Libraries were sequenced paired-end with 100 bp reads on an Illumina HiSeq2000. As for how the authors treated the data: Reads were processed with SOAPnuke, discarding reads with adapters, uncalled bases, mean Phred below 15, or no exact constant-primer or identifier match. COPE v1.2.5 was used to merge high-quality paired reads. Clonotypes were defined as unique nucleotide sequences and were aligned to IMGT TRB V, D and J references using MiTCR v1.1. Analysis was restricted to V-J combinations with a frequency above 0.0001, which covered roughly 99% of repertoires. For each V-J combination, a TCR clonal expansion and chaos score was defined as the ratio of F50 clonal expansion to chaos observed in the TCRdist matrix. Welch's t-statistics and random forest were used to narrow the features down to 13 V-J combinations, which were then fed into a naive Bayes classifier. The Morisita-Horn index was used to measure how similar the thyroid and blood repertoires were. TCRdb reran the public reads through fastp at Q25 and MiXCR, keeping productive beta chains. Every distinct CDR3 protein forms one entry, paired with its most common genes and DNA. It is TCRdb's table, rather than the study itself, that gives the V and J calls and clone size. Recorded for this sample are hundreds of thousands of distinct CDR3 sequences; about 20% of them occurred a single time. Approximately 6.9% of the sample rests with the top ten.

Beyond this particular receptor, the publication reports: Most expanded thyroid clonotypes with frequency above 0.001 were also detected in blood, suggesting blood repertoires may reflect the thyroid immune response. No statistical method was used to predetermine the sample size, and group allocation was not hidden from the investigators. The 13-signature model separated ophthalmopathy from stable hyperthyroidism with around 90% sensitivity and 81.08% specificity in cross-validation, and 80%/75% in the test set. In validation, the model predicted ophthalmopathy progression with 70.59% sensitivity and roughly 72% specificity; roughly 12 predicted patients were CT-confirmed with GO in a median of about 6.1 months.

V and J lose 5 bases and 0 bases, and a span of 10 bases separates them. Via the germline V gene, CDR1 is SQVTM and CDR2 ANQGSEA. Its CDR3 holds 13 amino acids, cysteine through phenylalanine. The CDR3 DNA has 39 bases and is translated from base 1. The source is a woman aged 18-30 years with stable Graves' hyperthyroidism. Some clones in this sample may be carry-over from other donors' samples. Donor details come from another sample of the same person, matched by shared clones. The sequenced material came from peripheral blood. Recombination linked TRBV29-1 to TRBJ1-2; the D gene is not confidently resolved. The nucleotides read TGCAGCGTTAATCACCGAACTAACTATGGCTACACCTTC. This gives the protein CSVNHRTNYGYTF.